This section outlines one TCR beta chain sequence together with its context. Its cognate antigen is unknown. The sample belongs to a study of identical twins. Study observations and caveats: There were fewer insertions in abundant cord blood beta clonotypes, but memory repertoires showed no such pattern. These conclusions were based on statistical analysis (cross-sectional, not following the same donors).

The trim removed 6 bases at V and 4 bases at J, leaving 7 bases unmatched. CDR1 is MNHEY, CDR2 SVGEGT, per germline. The CDR3 has 15 residues. TCRdb itself ran the 5' RACE reads through MiXCR, one entry per CDR3 protein. This sample has 150,000 or so distinct CDR3 sequences, with 3% to 4.5% found just once. The TCR comes from a man between 18 and 35 years old in good health. Source material: memory T cells sorted from blood. This chain joins TRBV6-2 or TRBV6-3 and TRBJ2-1; TRBD2 aligns across 9 bases. This chain's CDR3 is CASRKGREGYNEQFF. DNA of the CDR3: TGTGCCAGCAGGAAGGGGCGGGAGGGGTACAATGAGCAGTTCTTC.